This TCR beta chain came from a study of blood T cell repertoires in COVID-19. Study overall: T cells, B-cell-depleted T cells, or PBMCs provided the cDNA or gDNA that served as material.

In the original analysis: Reference gene primer amplification gave estimated nucleated cell counts. The data were produced by immunoSEQ multiplex PCR, yet TCRdb's version contains in-frame clones alone and is incomplete. That table is the source of V, J and clone size, and D and trimming were worked out from the DNA. This repertoire shows about 340,000 clones, 88% found once; its top ten account for approximately 7.4%. A Seattle source enrolled patients during active infection and followed them longitudinally. Trimming removed 0 bases at V and 3 bases at J, with 8 bases between. Germline CDR1 is PRHDT and CDR2 is FYEKMQ (reference sequence). This CDR3 has 14 residues.

This chain joins TRBV13 and TRBJ2-5; maybe TRBD1 (5 bases). The sequence derives from a woman in her 70s with COVID-19, enrolled during active disease. What was sequenced was peripheral blood. The DNA of the CDR3 is TGTGCCAGCAGCTTAGGGACAGAGGAAGAGACCCAGTACTTC. Translation gives CASSLGTEEETQYF.